These 17 T cell receptor beta chains were sequenced from one sample in a study of graft-versus-host responses after intestinal transplantation. Graft samples were processed, releasing intraepithelial and lamina propria lymphocytes. The table came from immunoSEQ multiplex PCR; TCRdb's copy has only in-frame clones and leaves some out. The sample contains 15,000 to 20,000 clones, 80% of which appear only once. The sample was ileum tissue, taken roughly 3.5 months after intestinal transplant. These receptors were taken from a human patient who received an intestinal transplant, so some T cells may come from the graft donor.

The CDR3 region is CASSWDNINIQYF. CDR3 in DNA: TGTGCCAGCAGTTGGGACAACATCAACATTCAGTACTTC. V usage is TRBV28 and J usage is TRBJ2-4; D is possibly TRBD1 (6 bases). The CDR3 is 13 amino acids. The V end lost 4 bases, the J end lost 7 bases, and 11 bases lay between the germline ends. The germline V gene encodes CDR1 MDHEN and CDR2 SYDVKM.

The chain combines TRBV7-4 with TRBJ1-1; TRBD1 is a possible D gene (6 bases). The CDR3 runs 15 residues. The V and J ends lost 5 bases and 9 bases respectively, with 22 bases between them. Germline V gene data show CDR1 as SGHVT and CDR2 as SQSDAQ. In DNA form, the CDR3 reads TGTGCCAGCAGCCCATTGACAGGCTCAACAGGCCAAGCTTTCTTT. Its translation is CASSPLTGSTGQAFF. Based on the CDR3 plus reference TRBV7-4 and TRBJ1-1, the full variable domain is GAGVSQSPRYKVAKRGRDVALRCDSISGHVTLYWYRQTLGQGSEVLTYSQSDAQRDKSGRPSGRFSAERPERSVSTLKIQRTEQGDSAVYLCASSPLTGSTGQAFFGQGTRLTVV.

The CDR3 region has the DNA TGTGCCAGCAGTCCTCGGACCTATCGCCCTCAAAATGAAAAACTGTTTTTT. Translation: CASSPRTYRPQNEKLFF. The chain joins TRBV28 to TRBJ1-4; D remains ambiguous. The CDR3 has 17 residues. V lost 5 bases to trimming and J lost 5 bases, with 21 bases between them. Germline V gives CDR1 MDHEN, CDR2 SYDVKM. The variable domain in full, completed from reference TRBV28 and TRBJ1-4, reads DVKVTQSSRYLVKRTGEKVFLECVQDMDHENMFWYRQDPGLGLRLIYFSYDVKMKEKGDIPEGYSVSREKKERFSLILESASTNQTSMYLCASSPRTYRPQNEKLFFGSGTQLSVL.

V usage is TRBV10-3 and J usage is TRBJ1-6; a possible D gene is TRBD1 (5 bases). V was pared by 0 bases and J by 7 bases, with 10 bases between. There are 15 residues in the CDR3. Germline loops: CDR1 ENHRY, CDR2 SYGVKD. The CDR3 coding sequence is TGTGCCATCAGTGAGTCGGGGACGACCAATTCACCCCTCCACTTT. Translating gives CAISESGTTNSPLHF.

V usage is TRBV9 and J usage is TRBJ2-1; 7 nucleotides line up with TRBD2. The ends lost 3 bases at V and 4 bases at J; junction bases unmatched: 4. Per germline, CDR1 SGDLS and CDR2 YYNGEE. CDR3 length: 14 amino acids. The CDR3 spells CASSESGKYNEQFF. The CDR3 DNA follows: TGTGCCAGCAGCGAAAGCGGGAAGTACAATGAGCAGTTCTTC.

This chain connects TRBV9 to TRBJ1-6; D is possibly TRBD1 (5 bases). This CDR3 spans 17 amino acids. The V end was cut by 0 bases, the J end by 0 bases, with 10 bases between. Germline CDR1 and CDR2: SGDLS and YYNGEE. CDR3 region: CASSVVARGSYNSPLHF. DNA of the CDR3: TGTGCCAGCAGCGTAGTAGCAAGGGGCTCCTATAATTCACCCCTCCACTTT. The variable domain in full, with the rest retrieved from reference TRBV9 and TRBJ1-6, is DSGVTQTPKHLITATGQRVTLRCSPRSGDLSVYWYQQSLDQGLQFLIQYYNGEERAKGNILERFSAQQFPDLHSELNLSSLELGDSALYFCASSVVARGSYNSPLHFGNGTRLTVT.

The rearrangement joins TRBV11-2 to TRBJ2-1; D remains unclear. V was clipped by 8 bases and J by 0 bases, with 14 bases between them. The length of the CDR3 is 15 residues. Germline V gives CDR1 SGHAT, CDR2 FQNNGV. For the CDR3, the DNA is TGTGCCAGCGGTAAGGGTTTAGGCTCCTACAATGAGCAGTTCTTC. This codes for CASGKGLGSYNEQFF.

The chain couples TRBV19 to TRBJ2-5; D perhaps matches TRBD1 (6 bases). V lost 3 bases and J 5 bases, leaving 13 bases between the germline ends. Germline loops: CDR1 LNHDA, CDR2 SQIVND (reference sequence). The CDR3 length is 14 residues. This CDR3 reads CASSIPGVVETQYF. The CDR3 nucleotides are TGTGCCAGTAGTATCCCAGGGGTGGTGGAGACCCAGTACTTC.

The chain is built from TRBV28 and TRBJ1-3; D remains ambiguous. Germline-derived CDR1 and CDR2 are MDHEN and SYDVKM. With 2 bases removed from V and 3 bases from J, the gap between germline ends came to 2 bases. This CDR3 comprises 12 residues. The CDR3 reads CASSLDGNTIYF. In DNA form, the CDR3 reads TGTGCCAGCAGTTTAGATGGAAACACCATATATTTT.

This clone has just one count. The chain has TRBV11-2 and TRBJ2-7, with 10 positions matching TRBD2. V trimming: 2 bases; J trimming: 0 bases; junction bases outside the gene matches: 4. The CDR3 spans 16 residues. Germline values: CDR1 SGHAT, CDR2 FQNNGV. The CDR3 spells CASSLKLAGYSYEQYF. The CDR3 DNA reads as TGTGCCAGCAGCTTAAAACTAGCGGGGTACTCCTACGAGCAGTACTTC.

The chain is built from TRBV5-1 and TRBJ2-7; D not certain. This CDR3 has 12 amino acids. V was trimmed by 0 bases and J by 3 bases, leaving 4 bases between them. The germline CDR1 and CDR2 sequences are SGHRS and YFSETQ. In nucleotides, the CDR3 is TGCGCCAGCAGCTTGGTAGGCTACGAGCAGTACTTC. This translates into CASSLVGYEQYF. Variable domain in full (rest from reference TRBV5-1 and TRBJ2-7): KAGVTQTPRYLIKTRGQQVTLSCSPISGHRSVSWYQQTPGQGLQFLFEYFSETQRNKGNFPGRFSGRQFSNSRSEMNVSTLELGDSALYLCASSLVGYEQYFGPGTRLTVT.

The chain links TRBV7-9 to TRBJ2-1; 8 bases are shared with TRBD2. This CDR3 contains 16 residues. V was pared by 5 bases and J by 1 base, with 7 bases of the junction left unmatched. CDR1 and CDR2 from the germline V gene are SEHNR and FQNEAQ (reference sequence). The CDR3 region is CASSIRTSWSYNEQFF. CDR3 nucleotides: TGTGCCAGCAGCATCCGGACTAGCTGGTCCTACAATGAGCAGTTCTTC.

The chain links TRBV4-2 to TRBJ2-2; 14 positions agree with TRBD2. Germline V gene sequence: CDR1 LGHNA, CDR2 YNFKEQ. After removal of 4 bases from V and 5 bases from J, the junction contained 6 bases not matched to a gene. The CDR3 spans 17 residues. The CDR3 sequence: CASSPQTSGRETGELFF. Written as DNA, the CDR3 is TGTGCCAGCAGCCCTCAGACTAGCGGGAGGGAGACCGGGGAGCTGTTTTTT.

The CDR3 loop reads CASSWSSGSEQFF. The DNA for the CDR3 is TGCGCCAGCAGCTGGTCTAGCGGGAGTGAGCAGTTCTTC. This chain uses TRBV5-1 with TRBJ2-1; 10 nucleotides match TRBD2. CDR3 length: 13 amino acids. J lost 9 bases, V lost 3 bases, and 3 bases had no gene match. The V gene's germline CDR1 is SGHRS and CDR2 YFSETQ. The full variable domain, in which reference TRBV5-1 and TRBJ2-1 provide the parts outside the CDR3, is KAGVTQTPRYLIKTRGQQVTLSCSPISGHRSVSWYQQTPGQGLQFLFEYFSETQRNKGNFPGRFSGRQFSNSRSEMNVSTLELGDSALYLCASSWSSGSEQFFGPGTRLTVL.

This clone is categorized as medium-sized. The chain uses TRBV5-6 and TRBJ2-1; D not certain. Trimming pared 5 bases from V and 0 bases from J, leaving 6 bases between. CDR1 and CDR2 from the germline V gene are SGHDT and YYEEEE. This CDR3 has 13 amino acids. This CDR3 is CASRTYSYNEQFF. CDR3 nucleotides: TGTGCCAGCAGGACTTACTCCTACAATGAGCAGTTCTTC.

V is TRBV7-9 and J is TRBJ1-1; 7 bases line up with TRBD1. The V and J ends lost 1 base and 4 bases, in that order; junction bases with no gene match: 6. Germline loops: CDR1 SEHNR, CDR2 FQNEAQ (reference sequence). This CDR3 region has 15 residues. CDR3: CASSLGQGSRTEAFF. The CDR3 DNA reads as TGTGCCAGCAGCTTAGGACAGGGATCTCGCACTGAAGCTTTCTTT.

The gene calls are TRBV4-3 and TRBJ2-3; TRBD2 agrees at 10 bases. Germline CDR1 and CDR2: LGHNA and YSLEER. The CDR3 loop spans 14 amino acids. The V gene end was trimmed by 5 bases and the J gene end by 3 bases; junction bases not matched to a gene: 2. The DNA of the CDR3 is TGCGCCAGCAGCTATAGCGGGAGGACAGATACGCAGTATTTT. It is translated as CASSYSGRTDTQYF.